This passage covers 29 T cell receptor beta chains from one sample sequenced in a study of blood T cell repertoires in COVID-19. TCRdb's copy holds only in-frame clones and misses some; the assay was immunoSEQ multiplex PCR. The sample has some 400,000 clones, around 87% seen once; the top ten hold about 2%. The specimen sequenced was peripheral blood. These receptors all come from a woman aged 60-70 years with COVID-19, enrolled during active disease.

In DNA, the CDR3 is TGTGCCAGCAGTTACCGAACAGGGGGCTCCTACAATGAGCAGTTCTTC. Its translation: CASSYRTGGSYNEQFF. The rearrangement uses TRBV6-5 and TRBJ2-1; 8 bases line up with TRBD1. The germline V gene encodes CDR1 MNHEY and CDR2 SVGAGI. V shed 2 bases and J 0 bases; nucleotides not matched to a gene: 3. This CDR3 contains 16 residues.

V usage is TRBV4-1 and J usage is TRBJ2-7, with a possible D match to TRBD1 (6 bases). Germline V gives CDR1 MGHRA, CDR2 YSYEKL. The CDR3 has 15 amino acids. The germline V and J ends were trimmed by 4 bases and 4 bases, with 17 bases remaining between them. CDR3 sequence: CASSPDPQGLYEQYF. The CDR3 DNA reads as TGCGCCAGCAGCCCCGATCCACAGGGATTGTACGAGCAGTACTTC.

The chain employs TRBV18 and TRBJ1-6; the match to TRBD1 covers 8 bases. Germline V lookup: CDR1 KGHSH, CDR2 LQKENI. This CDR3 spans 14 amino acids. J gave up 10 bases and V 3 bases, and 5 bases lay outside the gene matches. CDR3 bases: TGTGCCAGCTCACCCGACAGGGGTTACTCACCCCTCCACTTT. It translates to CASSPDRGYSPLHF.

The table lists this clone with a count of one. The chain recombines TRBV7-3 with TRBJ2-1, with TRBD2 as a possible D gene (5 bases). The length of the CDR3 is 11 residues. Per the germline V gene, CDR1 is SGHTA and CDR2 is FQGTGA. With 4 bases removed from V and 8 bases from J, the gap between germline ends came to 6 bases. The CDR3 region has the DNA TGTGCCAGCAGCTCTAGCTATGAGCAGTTCTTC. This translates into CASSSSYEQFF.

This rearrangement joins TRBV15 to TRBJ2-1; 7 nucleotides match TRBD2. The CDR3 is 16 residues long. In germline, CDR1 is LNHNV, CDR2 YYDKDF (reference sequence). With 0 bases clipped from V and 2 bases from J, the junction kept 4 bases outside the gene matches. The CDR3 bases are TGTGCCACCAGCAGAGATCGGCTAGCGGCCTACAATGAGCAGTTCTTC. This translates into CATSRDRLAAYNEQFF.

The gene calls are TRBV5-1 and TRBJ2-2, with TRBD1 as a possible D gene (5 bases). Germline V lookup: CDR1 SGHRS, CDR2 YFSETQ. This CDR3 has 13 amino acids. The V end lost 0 bases, the J end lost 8 bases, and 8 bases lay between the germline ends. The DNA of the CDR3 is TGCGCCAGCAGCTTGGAGGGGCTGGGGGAGCTGTTTTTT. Protein: CASSLEGLGELFF.

J is TRBJ2-1 and V is TRBV19; D is perhaps TRBD2 (5 bases). CDR1 LNHDA and CDR2 SQIVND come from the germline V gene (reference sequence). The CDR3 has 12 amino acids. Trimming left V 3 bases short and J 8 bases short, with 8 bases between. Written as DNA, the CDR3 is TGTGCCAGTAGTATGACCGGGGATGAGCAGTTCTTC. Translated, it gives CASSMTGDEQFF.

V is TRBV5-1 and J is TRBJ2-7, with D perhaps TRBD1 (6 bases). Germline CDR1 reads SGHRS; CDR2 reads YFSETQ. The CDR3 is 12 amino acids. V dropped 2 bases and J dropped 7 bases, with 10 bases sitting between them. The CDR3 bases are TGCGCCAGCAGCTTACCCGGGACAGAGCAGTACTTC. Translation: CASSLPGTEQYF.

The chain recombines TRBV5-1 with TRBJ1-3; TRBD1 aligns across 8 bases. CDR3 length: 16 residues. The ends lost 2 bases at V and 3 bases at J; junction bases unmatched: 7. Germline V lookup: CDR1 SGHRS, CDR2 YFSETQ. The CDR3 protein is CASSLTLGQGGNTIYF. The DNA of the CDR3 is TGCGCCAGCAGCTTAACCCTAGGACAGGGTGGAAACACCATATATTTT.

The chain links TRBV6-4 to TRBJ2-2; D uncertain. V lost 5 bases and J lost 2, with 9 bases in between. The CDR3 contains 14 residues. The germline V gene encodes CDR1 MRHNA and CDR2 SNTAGT. In DNA form, the CDR3 reads TGTGCCAGCAGTTTCCCTCCCAACACCGGGGAGCTGTTTTTT. It is translated as CASSFPPNTGELFF.

This chain uses TRBV19 with TRBJ1-6; 8 bases fit TRBD1. V lost 5 bases and J lost 0; bases outside the gene matches: 6. The CDR3 is 17 residues long. CDR1 and CDR2 (germline): LNHDA, SQIVND (reference sequence). CDR3 sequence reads: CASSAGQGSSYNSPLHF. CDR3 coding DNA: TGTGCCAGTAGTGCCGGACAGGGCAGCTCCTATAATTCACCCCTCCACTTT.

In regard to this clone: Germline is not matched at one junction end, which may reflect a read error. The rearrangement links TRBV5-4 to TRBJ1-2, with TRBD1 identical over 10 bases. CDR3 length: 12 amino acids. Germline loops: CDR1 SGHNT, CDR2 YYREEE (reference sequence). The chain's CDR3 is CASSSNRDRGPF. The CDR3 DNA follows: TGTGCCAGCAGCTCAAACCGGGACAGGGGCCCCTTC. The full variable domain, rest sourced from reference TRBV5-4 and TRBJ1-2, is ETGVTQSPTHLIKTRGQQVTLRCSSQSGHNTVSWYQQALGQGPQFIFQYYREEENGRGNFPPRFSGLQFPNYSSELNVNALELDDSALYLCASSSNRDRGPFGSGTRLTVV.

This chain joins TRBV9 and TRBJ1-1; unclear D gene. This CDR3 is built from 14 residues. With 4 bases removed from V and 6 bases from J, the gap between germline ends came to 16 bases. The V gene's germline CDR1 is SGDLS and CDR2 YYNGEE. The CDR3 region is CASSPIPSGPEAFF. DNA of the CDR3: TGTGCCAGCAGCCCCATCCCATCCGGTCCTGAAGCTTTCTTT.

The chain uses TRBV28 and TRBJ1-2; weak D call: TRBD1 (6 bases). Germline V gene sequence: CDR1 MDHEN, CDR2 SYDVKM. V was trimmed by 2 bases and J by 4 bases, leaving 11 bases between them. The CDR3 is 14 residues long. Here the CDR3 reads CASSLPDRTYGYTF. The CDR3 DNA follows: TGTGCCAGCAGTTTACCGGACAGAACCTATGGCTACACCTTC.

The chain recombines TRBV4-1 with TRBJ2-7; D remains unclear. With 2 bases removed from V and 7 bases from J, the gap between germline ends came to 21 bases. This CDR3 comprises 16 residues. The germline V gene encodes CDR1 MGHRA and CDR2 YSYEKL. In DNA form, the CDR3 reads TGCGCCAGCAGCCAATTCCATGTGGGTGGCGCGGAAGAGCAGTACTTC. Protein product: CASSQFHVGGAEEQYF.

J is TRBJ2-7 and V is TRBV24-1; D is possibly TRBD1 (6 bases). The CDR3 runs 14 residues. V was shortened by 5 bases and J by 5 bases, with 15 bases between the two germline ends. CDR1 is KGHDR, CDR2 SFDVKD, per germline. The CDR3 here is CATSGGQGLHEQYF. CDR3 DNA: TGTGCCACCAGTGGCGGCCAGGGGCTCCACGAGCAGTACTTC.

The chain employs TRBV28 and TRBJ1-2, with 7 nucleotides matching TRBD1. The length of the CDR3 is 13 residues. V was pared by 7 bases and J by 6 bases, with 8 bases of the junction left unmatched. Germline V gene lookup returns CDR1 MDHEN and CDR2 SYDVKM. DNA of the CDR3: TGTGCCAGCAATATAGACAGGGAGAATGGCTACACCTTC. This gives the protein CASNIDRENGYTF.

This chain links TRBV4-1 with TRBJ1-4; D is uncertain. The CDR3 consists of 16 residues. The V gene's germline CDR1 is MGHRA and CDR2 YSYEKL. V lost 1 base and J lost 7, with 16 bases in between. Written as DNA, the CDR3 is TGCGCCAGCAGCCAAGCCCTATCTCCTACGGGTGAAAAACTGTTTTTT. Amino acid sequence: CASSQALSPTGEKLFF.

This clone has at least ten counts. V usage is TRBV5-1 and J usage is TRBJ2-2, with D possibly matching TRBD1 (5 bases). Per germline, CDR1 SGHRS and CDR2 YFSETQ. The CDR3 runs 13 residues. Trimming stripped 4 bases from V and 7 bases from J, with 11 bases between. Here the CDR3 reads CASSPTAIGELFF. CDR3 in DNA: TGCGCCAGCAGCCCGACAGCGATCGGGGAGCTGTTTTTT.

In DNA, the CDR3 is TGTGCCAGCAGCCAGAGACCCGGGACTAACAACTACGAGCAGTACTTC. As protein: CASSQRPGTNNYEQYF. The J gene is TRBJ2-7, the V gene TRBV3-1 (or the pseudogene TRBV3-2); TRBD2 aligns across 7 bases. V lost 3 bases, J lost 3 bases, and 11 bases stayed unmatched. The CDR3 runs to 16 residues. Per germline, CDR1 LGHDT and CDR2 YNNKEL (reference sequence).

CDR3 sequence (DNA): TGTGCCAGTAGACAAGGACAGGGCAGCACCGGGGAGCTGTTTTTT. Translating gives CASRQGQGSTGELFF. V usage is TRBV19 and J usage is TRBJ2-2; 8 bases match TRBD1. The CDR3 runs to 15 residues. Germline V gene data show CDR1 as LNHDA and CDR2 as SQIVND (reference sequence). Unmatched junction bases numbered 7, after V lost 6 bases and J lost 4 bases.

The chain links TRBV7-3 to TRBJ2-5; TRBD2 agrees at 12 bases. Losses at the gene ends were 5 bases for V and 1 base for J; bases not matched to a gene: 8. The germline V gene has CDR1 SGHTA and CDR2 FQGTGA. The CDR3 runs 17 residues. CDR3 nucleotide sequence: TGTGCCAGCAGCCTCGGGCTAGCGGGGGGGCCCCAAGAGACCCAGTACTTC. This codes for CASSLGLAGGPQETQYF.

The gene calls are TRBV25-1 and TRBJ2-1; D not certain. This CDR3 is 12 amino acids long. CDR1 and CDR2 (germline): MGHDK, SYGVNS. For the CDR3, the DNA is TGTGCAGCATCAGGCCGCTCACATGAGCAGTTCTTC. Amino acid sequence: CAASGRSHEQFF.

This rearrangement joins TRBV6-5 to TRBJ1-1; maybe TRBD1 (5 bases). This CDR3 has 16 residues. The ends were cut back, 0 bases at V and 4 bases at J, with 15 bases in the middle. Germline V gene data show CDR1 as MNHEY and CDR2 as SVGAGI. This CDR3 reads CASSYSNPGTTTEAFF. The CDR3 region has the DNA TGTGCCAGCAGTTACTCGAATCCGGGGACTACCACTGAAGCTTTCTTT.

J is TRBJ2-2 and V is TRBV5-8; D is undetermined. This CDR3 is built from 17 residues. Deletions cut 0 bases from V and 1 base from J, with 13 bases between. CDR1 is SGHTS and CDR2 is YDEGEE in the germline V gene. The CDR3 DNA is TGTGCCAGCAGCTTGGGACAACCGCTTAGGAACACCGGGGAGCTGTTTTTT. Its protein product is CASSLGQPLRNTGELFF.

V and J are TRBV12-3 or TRBV12-4 and TRBJ1-1; tentative D call: TRBD1 (5 bases). The CDR3 covers 13 residues. V lost 6 bases and J 1 base, leaving 9 bases between the germline ends. This CDR3 reads CASSQTENTEAFF. The CDR3 DNA is TGTGCCAGCAGCCAGACAGAGAACACTGAAGCTTTCTTT.

The gene calls are TRBV18 and TRBJ1-4; D ambiguous. The V and J ends lost 6 bases and 2 bases respectively, with 10 bases between them. The CDR3 length is 14 residues. The V gene's germline CDR1 is KGHSH and CDR2 LQKENI. The CDR3 region is CASSQMPTNEKLFF. In DNA form, the CDR3 reads TGTGCCAGCTCGCAGATGCCGACTAATGAAAAACTGTTTTTT.

The rearrangement uses TRBV6-5 and TRBJ1-1, with 7 bases that match TRBD1. V lost 8 bases to trimming and J lost 0 bases; unmatched junction nucleotides: 3. The CDR3 is 13 amino acids. Germline V gene lookup returns CDR1 MNHEY and CDR2 SVGAGI. The CDR3 is CASQDRLNTEAFF. The DNA of the CDR3 is TGTGCCAGCCAGGACAGGTTGAACACTGAAGCTTTCTTT.

V usage is TRBV10-3 and J usage is TRBJ1-1, with 8 positions matching TRBD1. The CDR3 contains 15 residues. Trimming removed 3 bases from V and 3 bases from J; junction bases left unmatched: 6. Per the germline V gene, CDR1 is ENHRY and CDR2 is SYGVKD. The CDR3 bases are TGTGCCATCAGTGACCAGGGGGCGAAGGACACTGAAGCTTTCTTT. Encoded protein: CAISDQGAKDTEAFF.